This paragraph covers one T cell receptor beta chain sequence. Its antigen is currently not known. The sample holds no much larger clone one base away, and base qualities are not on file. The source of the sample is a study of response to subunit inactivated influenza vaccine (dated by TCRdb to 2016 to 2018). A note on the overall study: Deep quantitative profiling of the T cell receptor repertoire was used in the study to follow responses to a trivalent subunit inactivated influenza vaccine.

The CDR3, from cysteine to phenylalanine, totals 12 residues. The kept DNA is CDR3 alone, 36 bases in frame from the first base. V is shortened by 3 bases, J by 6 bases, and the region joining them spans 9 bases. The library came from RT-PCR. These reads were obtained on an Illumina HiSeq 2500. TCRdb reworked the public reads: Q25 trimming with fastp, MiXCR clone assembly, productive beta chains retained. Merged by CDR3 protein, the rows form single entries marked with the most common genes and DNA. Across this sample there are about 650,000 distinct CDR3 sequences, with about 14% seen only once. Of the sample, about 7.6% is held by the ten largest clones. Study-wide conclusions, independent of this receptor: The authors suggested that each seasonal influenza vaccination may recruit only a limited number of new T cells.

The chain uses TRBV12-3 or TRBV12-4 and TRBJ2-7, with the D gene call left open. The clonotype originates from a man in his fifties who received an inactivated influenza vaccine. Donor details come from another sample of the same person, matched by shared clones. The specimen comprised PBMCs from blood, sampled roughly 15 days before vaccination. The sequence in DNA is TGTGCCAGCAGTTTGTTGGGGATCGAGCAGTACTTC. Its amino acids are CASSLLGIEQYF.